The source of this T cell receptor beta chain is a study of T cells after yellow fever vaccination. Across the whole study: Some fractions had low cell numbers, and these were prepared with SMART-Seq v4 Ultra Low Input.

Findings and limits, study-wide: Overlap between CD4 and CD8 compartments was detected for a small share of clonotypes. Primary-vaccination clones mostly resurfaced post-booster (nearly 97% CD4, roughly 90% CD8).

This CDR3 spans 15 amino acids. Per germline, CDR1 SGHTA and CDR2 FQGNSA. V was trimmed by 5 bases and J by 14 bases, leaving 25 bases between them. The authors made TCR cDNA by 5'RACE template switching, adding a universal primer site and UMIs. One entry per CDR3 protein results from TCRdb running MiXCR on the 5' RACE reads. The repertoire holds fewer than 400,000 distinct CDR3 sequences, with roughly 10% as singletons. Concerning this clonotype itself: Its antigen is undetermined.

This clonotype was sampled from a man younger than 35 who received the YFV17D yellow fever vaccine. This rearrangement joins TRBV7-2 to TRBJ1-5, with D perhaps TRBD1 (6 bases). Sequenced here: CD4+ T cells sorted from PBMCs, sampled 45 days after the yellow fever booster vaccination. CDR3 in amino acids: CASSPTGGFPRSEHF. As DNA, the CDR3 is TGTGCCAGCAGCCCTACTGGGGGCTTTCCCCGTTCAGAGCATTTT.